The T cell receptor beta chain described here comes from a study of T cell responses to AZD1222 COVID-19 vaccine. Germline V lookup: CDR1 LNHDA, CDR2 SQIVND (reference sequence). With 3 bases clipped from V and 5 bases from J, the junction kept 4 bases outside the gene matches. CDR3 length: 14 residues. Note on this clone: Its target is unknown.

Using immunoSEQ multiplex PCR, the repertoire was profiled, and TCRdb retains in-frame clones only, with some absent. Of around 83,000 clones in the sample, nearly 90% were seen once. Study observations and caveats: Regions 160-218 and 743-854 dominated among vaccine-associated CD4 TCRs spanning spike.

The TCR comes from an adult in good health. The chain recombines TRBV19 with TRBJ2-5, with TRBD2 identical over 9 bases. The source material was peripheral blood, sampled on day 0 of AZD1222 vaccination. The CDR3 DNA reads TGTGCCAGTAGTATTGCGGGGGGGCCGGAGACCCAGTACTTC. Its translation is CASSIAGGPETQYF.